Below, one T cell receptor beta chain is given with its context. Its antigen is undetermined. Produced via immunoSEQ multiplex PCR; TCRdb's table is partial and in-frame only. The sample lists around 100,000 clones, approximately 84% occurring once. These data come from a study of T cell responses to AZD1222 COVID-19 vaccine. Findings and limits, study-wide: In a largely white British group with more females than males, clonal diversity was possibly underestimated. Along spike, vaccine-associated CD4 TCRs were found throughout, with dominance at 160-218 and 743-854. Unmutated variant regions reportedly attract nearly half of all spike-specific TCRs. Repertoires were collected only later (after the peak T cell response had occurred).

The CDR3 contains 15 residues. After removal of 6 bases from V and 8 bases from J, the junction contained 15 bases not matched to a gene. Per the germline V gene, CDR1 is MNHEY and CDR2 is SVGAGI. This receptor was identified in an adult in good health. Sequenced here: peripheral blood, sampled on day 0 of AZD1222 vaccination. The chain joins TRBV6-5 to TRBJ1-2; 7 positions match TRBD1. The CDR3 nucleotides read TGTGCCAGCAGACAACGGACAGGACTCTCGGGAGGCTACACCTTC. Protein: CASRQRTGLSGGYTF.